Below are 9 T cell receptor beta chains sequenced from a single sample in a study of blood T cell repertoires in COVID-19. Libraries were prepared by immunoSEQ multiplex PCR; TCRdb keeps only in-frame clonotypes and omits some of them. Of more than 120,000 clones in the sample, about nine tenths were seen once. Source material: peripheral blood. Source of these receptors: a human donor in a cohort sampled during active COVID-19.

The V and J genes are TRBV30 and TRBJ2-5, with D possibly TRBD1 on 5 matching bases. The CDR3 covers 12 residues. V dropped 5 bases and J dropped 3 bases, with 10 bases sitting between them. The germline V gene has CDR1 GTSNPN and CDR2 SVGIG (reference sequence). The CDR3 loop reads CAWGAREETQYF. CDR3 DNA: TGTGCCTGGGGGGCCAGGGAAGAGACCCAGTACTTC.

The chain recombines TRBV18 with TRBJ2-2; D perhaps matches TRBD1 (5 bases). The CDR3 is made up of 15 amino acids. From germline, CDR1 is KGHSH and CDR2 LQKENI. Trimming left V 2 bases short and J 0 bases short, with 7 bases between. The CDR3 DNA is TGTGCCAGCTCACCAGCAGGGACGAACACCGGGGAGCTGTTTTTT. This codes for CASSPAGTNTGELFF.

The chain carries TRBV10-3 and TRBJ1-2, with 9 bases that match TRBD1. The ends lost 5 bases at V and 6 bases at J; junction bases unmatched: 10. Looked up from germline, CDR1 is ENHRY and CDR2 is SYGVKD. CDR3 length: 15 residues. The CDR3 DNA reads as TGTGCCATCAGTATTGGACAGGGGTTAAGCAATGGCTACACCTTC. It codes for CAISIGQGLSNGYTF.

The chain carries TRBV7-2 and TRBJ2-7; D is ambiguous. The V and J ends lost 2 bases and 1 base respectively, with 9 bases between them. The CDR3 length is 14 residues. Per germline, CDR1 SGHTA and CDR2 FQGNSA. DNA of the CDR3: TGTGCCAGCAGCTTAAATGGCAATTCCTACGAGCAGTACTTC. Protein sequence: CASSLNGNSYEQYF.

The J gene is TRBJ2-7, the V gene TRBV6-2 or TRBV6-3, with 9 bases aligning to TRBD1. CDR3 length: 14 amino acids. CDR1 is MNHEY and CDR2 is SVGEGT in the germline V gene. With V trimmed by 5 bases and J by 2 bases, 4 bases remained unmatched. CDR3 sequence reads: CASSGQGFTYEQYF. The CDR3 bases are TGTGCCAGCAGTGGACAGGGGTTTACCTACGAGCAGTACTTC.

This chain connects TRBV28 to TRBJ2-7; the D is unclear. With 3 bases removed from V and 4 bases from J, the gap between germline ends came to 7 bases. The CDR3 has 12 amino acids. The germline CDR1 and CDR2 sequences are MDHEN and SYDVKM. CDR3 DNA sequence: TGTGCCAGCAGTTTGTCTATATACGAGCAGTACTTC. Protein product: CASSLSIYEQYF.

The chain combines TRBV19 with TRBJ2-1; a weak D match, TRBD1 (6 bases). The germline gives CDR1 LNHDA, CDR2 SQIVND (reference sequence). V was trimmed by 2 bases and J by 4 bases, leaving 9 bases between them. CDR3 length equals 14 residues. The DNA of the CDR3 is TGTGCCAGTAGTATACACAGGGAATACAATGAGCAGTTCTTC. This encodes CASSIHREYNEQFF.

The chain uses TRBV5-6 and TRBJ2-1, with 7 bases fitting TRBD2. The trim removed 4 bases at V and 5 bases at J, leaving 6 bases unmatched. The CDR3 consists of 14 residues. The germline CDR1 and CDR2 sequences are SGHDT and YYEEEE. CDR3 sequence: CASSRGGGHNEQFF. The CDR3, as DNA: TGTGCCAGCAGCCGGGGCGGGGGTCACAATGAGCAGTTCTTC.

This chain joins TRBV14 and TRBJ1-6, with D possibly TRBD1 on 5 matching bases. CDR1 SGHDN and CDR2 FVKESK come from the germline V gene. The CDR3 loop spans 16 amino acids. Trimming left V 4 bases short and J 10 bases short, with 20 bases between. CDR3 in amino acids: CASSRGPGRNWSPLHF. CDR3 coding DNA: TGTGCCAGCAGCCGCGGCCCAGGGCGAAATTGGTCACCCCTCCACTTT.